The present T cell receptor beta chain was sequenced within a study of cytomegalovirus exposure and HLA in healthy donors. The study, taken as a whole, reports: As a later analysis showed, a missense DCLRE1C variant was linked to trimming of TCR beta V- and J-genes. In vitro data verified a few CMV-associated chains as specific for CMV antigens.

Comments on this clone: Its specificity is not known.

The PCR was carried out with 60 Vbeta primers and 13 Jbeta primers. The method was immunoSEQ multiplex PCR; TCRdb's version includes in-frame clones alone and lacks a portion of them. The table has 120,000 to 150,000 clones, 70% to 80% seen once; the top ten hold roughly 5.6%. This cohort consisted of healthy bone marrow donors. The CDR3 is made up of 19 amino acids. Germline V gene lookup returns CDR1 SEHNR and CDR2 FQNEAQ (reference sequence). J gave up 3 bases and V 5 bases, and 13 bases lay outside the gene matches. The V and J genes are TRBV7-9 and TRBJ2-3; 14 bases align to TRBD2. The sequence was collected from a woman aged 40-49 years in good health and CMV-seropositive. Sequencing was performed on PBMCs. The DNA for the CDR3 is TGTGCCAGCAGCATACCGACTAGCGGGAGGGCCATCGGGACAGATACGCAGTATTTT. It encodes CASSIPTSGRAIGTDTQYF.